The 8 T cell receptor beta chains below come from one sample, sequenced in a study of blood T cell repertoires in COVID-19. Method: immunoSEQ multiplex PCR; TCRdb's copy keeps in-frame clones and lacks some. The sample includes 300,000 to 350,000 clones, 90% seen only once; the top ten take almost 4%. The material sequenced was PBMCs or T cells enriched from blood (not recorded which). These receptors all come from a woman aged 30 to 39 who had been exposed to COVID-19.

The V and J genes are TRBV3-1 (or the pseudogene TRBV3-2) and TRBJ1-6; a possible D gene is TRBD1 (6 bases). With 2 bases removed from V and 6 bases from J, the gap between germline ends came to 17 bases. Germline V lookup: CDR1 LGHDT, CDR2 YNNKEL (reference sequence). The length of the CDR3 is 17 residues. The CDR3 region is CASSQPAWGRGNSPLHF. CDR3 bases: TGTGCCAGCAGCCAACCGGCGTGGGGCAGGGGTAATTCACCCCTCCACTTT.

The V gene is TRBV6-6, the J gene TRBJ1-6; D is uncertain. The CDR3 contains 13 residues. CDR1 and CDR2 from the germline V gene are MNHNY and SVGAGI (reference sequence). Between the trimmed V and J ends, which lost 2 bases and 9 bases, there was a span of 8 bases. The chain's CDR3 is CASSYEVGSPLHF. The CDR3 DNA follows: TGTGCCAGCAGTTACGAGGTTGGTTCACCCCTCCACTTT.

This rearrangement joins TRBV11-3 to TRBJ1-5, with TRBD1 as a possible D gene (6 bases). V lost 5 bases to trimming and J lost 5 bases, with 19 bases between them. This CDR3 spans 16 amino acids. Per germline, CDR1 SGHNT and CDR2 YENEEA. The chain's CDR3 is CASSPSRQVVHQPQHF. CDR3 DNA sequence: TGTGCCAGCAGCCCAAGTCGACAGGTAGTCCATCAGCCCCAGCATTTT.

This sequence joins TRBV4-3 and TRBJ2-7; 9 positions agree with TRBD1. The ends lost 4 bases at V and 1 base at J; junction bases unmatched: 2. Germline V lookup: CDR1 LGHNA, CDR2 YSLEER. The CDR3 is made up of 14 amino acids. CDR3 nucleotide sequence: TGCGCCAGCAGCCTGGGACAGGGATCCTACGAGCAGTACTTC. Its translation: CASSLGQGSYEQYF.

The chain joins TRBV29-1 to TRBJ1-1; D is possibly TRBD1 (5 bases). The ends were cut back, 0 bases at V and 5 bases at J, with 16 bases in the middle. CDR1 SQVTM and CDR2 ANQGSEA come from the germline V gene. This CDR3 comprises 15 residues. CDR3 in DNA: TGCAGCGTTGAAGATCCGGGAGGCAGGGTGACTGAAGCTTTCTTT. Translation: CSVEDPGGRVTEAFF. The full variable domain, with the rest looked up from reference TRBV29-1 and TRBJ1-1, is SAVISQKPSRDICQRGTSLTIQCQVDSQVTMMFWYRQQPGQSLTLIATANQGSEATYESGFVIDKFPISRPNLTFSTLTVSNMSPEDSSIYLCSVEDPGGRVTEAFFGQGTRLTVV.

The chain carries TRBV24-1 and TRBJ2-2; 9 bases line up with TRBD1. V shed 3 bases and J 3 bases; nucleotides not matched to a gene: 4. The germline V gene encodes CDR1 KGHDR and CDR2 SFDVKD. This CDR3 spans 16 amino acids. Here the CDR3 reads CATSDAGTGHTGELFF. As DNA, the CDR3 is TGTGCCACCAGTGATGCCGGGACAGGGCACACCGGGGAGCTGTTTTTT.

The rearrangement uses TRBV9 and TRBJ1-2, with 8 bases lining up with TRBD1. The CDR3 is made up of 14 amino acids. J gave up 8 bases and V 3 bases, and 9 bases lay outside the gene matches. CDR1 is SGDLS and CDR2 is YYNGEE in the germline V gene. The CDR3 DNA reads as TGTGCCAGCAGCGGGGGTAGACAGGGGCAGGGCTACACCTTC. Protein product: CASSGGRQGQGYTF.

This chain uses TRBV5-1 with TRBJ2-7, with TRBD1 as a possible D gene (6 bases). The CDR3 sequence is 15 residues long. V gave up 2 bases and J gave up 6 bases, with 18 bases separating them. The germline CDR1 and CDR2 sequences are SGHRS and YFSETQ. The CDR3 bases are TGCGCCAGCAGCTTCACAGGGACCAACTTGGGCGAGCAGTACTTC. Encoded protein: CASSFTGTNLGEQYF.